This is a list of T cell receptor beta chains from one sample in a study of CD8 T cells in ankylosing spondylitis. TCRdb reanalysed the 5' RACE reads using MiXCR and keeps one entry per CDR3 protein. Seen here are 30,000 to 40,000 distinct CDR3 sequences, 3% to 3.5% observed once, and the top ten hold about 2.8%. The sample taken for sequencing was blood, either unsorted or a sorted T cell fraction (not recorded which). The receptors stem from a male donor with ankylosing spondylitis or in good health (not recorded which). CDR3s include the opening cysteine and the closing phenylalanine or tryptophan. Each record gives: clone size, J gene, V gene, D gene, CDR3 protein, CDR3 DNA. The D gene is left open where the match is weak. Not all rows give a size; the values are once, few, many and, for expanded clones, a class.

>many|TRBJ2-1|TRBV9|TRBD2
CASSASGGTYNEQFF
TGTGCCAGCAGCGCGAGCGGGGGGACCTACAATGAGCAGTTCTTC
>many|TRBJ2-2|TRBV9|TRBD2
CASSVGPGVSGGAVYTGELFF
TGTGCCAGCAGCGTAGGCCCCGGGGTTAGCGGGGGGGCAGTGTACACCGGGGAGCTGTTTTTT
>many|TRBJ2-6|TRBV9|.
CASSPRKFGTGANVLTF
TGTGCCAGCAGCCCCAGAAAATTCGGGACTGGGGCCAACGTCCTGACTTTC
>.|TRBJ2-1|TRBV7-3|.
CASRWQILNYNEQFF
TGTGCCAGCAGGTGGCAGATTCTGAACTACAATGAGCAGTTCTTC
>many|TRBJ2-1|TRBV9|TRBD1
CASSPSSETGVYFF
TGTGCCAGCAGCCCCAGCTCGGAGACAGGGGTGTACTTCTTC
>many|TRBJ2-2|TRBV5-3|.
CARSFLERAPGELFF
TGTGCCAGAAGCTTCTTGGAGCGGGCGCCCGGGGAGCTGTTTTTT
>many|TRBJ2-1|TRBV9|.
CASSVDGLASNREQFF
TGTGCCAGCAGCGTAGACGGACTCGCCTCAAATCGGGAGCAGTTCTTC
>many|TRBJ2-3|TRBV9|TRBD2
CASSGPGGGSDTQYF
TGTGCCAGCAGCGGTCCGGGGGGAGGTTCGGATACGCAGTATTTT
>.|TRBJ1-2|TRBV9|TRBD1
CASSVGGQGAFGYTF
TGTGCCAGCAGCGTAGGGGGACAGGGGGCATTTGGCTACACCTTC
>many|TRBJ2-1|TRBV9|TRBD2
CASSVNFGTSGSRDNEQFF
TGTGCCAGCAGCGTAAATTTCGGGACTAGCGGGAGTCGGGACAATGAGCAGTTCTTC
>.|TRBJ2-6|TRBV9|.
CASSSSSGANVLTF
TGTGCCAGCAGCTCGAGCTCTGGGGCCAACGTCCTGACTTTC
>many|TRBJ2-3|TRBV9|TRBD2
CASSVLLRGGTDTQYF
TGTGCCAGCAGCGTCCTTCTGCGGGGGGGCACAGATACGCAGTATTTT
>many|TRBJ2-3|TRBV9|.
CASAGAVGLGGDTQYF
TGTGCCAGCGCCGGCGCAGTGGGGCTAGGGGGAGATACGCAGTATTTT
>many|TRBJ1-1|TRBV9|.
CASSDRRGQNTEAFF
TGTGCCAGCAGCGACAGACGGGGCCAGAACACTGAAGCTTTCTTT
>many|TRBJ1-5|TRBV9|.
CASSVGGLSNQPQHF
TGTGCCAGCAGCGTAGGAGGGCTCAGCAATCAGCCCCAGCATTTT
>many|TRBJ2-1|TRBV9|.
CASSVADQPSYNEQFF
TGTGCCAGCAGCGTAGCGGACCAGCCTTCCTACAATGAGCAGTTCTTC
>many|TRBJ2-3|TRBV9|TRBD2
CASSVVPSGEGTDTQYF
TGTGCCAGCAGCGTAGTCCCTAGCGGGGAGGGCACAGATACGCAGTATTTT
>many|TRBJ2-2|TRBV9|.
CASSRGAGELFF
TGTGCCAGCAGCAGAGGAGCCGGGGAGCTGTTTTTT
>many|TRBJ2-1|TRBV9|.
CASSPRAVSYNEQFF
TGTGCCAGCAGCCCCCGAGCGGTCTCCTACAATGAGCAGTTCTTC
>many|TRBJ2-1|TRBV9|.
CASSAPWSGHNEQFF
TGTGCCAGCAGCGCCCCGTGGTCGGGGCACAATGAGCAGTTCTTC
>many|TRBJ2-2|TRBV9|.
CASSSSSGGELFF
TGTGCCAGCAGCTCTAGTAGCGGCGGGGAGCTGTTTTTT
>many|TRBJ2-2|TRBV9|.
CASSDRRLVGKYSTGELFF
TGTGCCAGCAGCGACAGGAGACTAGTCGGGAAGTATAGCACCGGGGAGCTGTTTTTT
>many|TRBJ1-3|TRBV9|.
CASSVGGIASGNTIYF
TGTGCCAGCAGCGTAGGGGGGATCGCCTCTGGAAACACCATATATTTT
>many|TRBJ2-1|TRBV9|.
CASSVGTRTYNEQFF
TGTGCCAGCAGCGTAGGTACTAGGACCTACAATGAGCAGTTCTTC
>many|TRBJ2-1|TRBV9|.
CASSSGAGDPNEQFF
TGTGCCAGCAGCTCAGGGGCGGGCGACCCCAATGAGCAGTTCTTC
>many|TRBJ2-3|TRBV9|TRBD2
CASSVGGGETDTQYF
TGTGCCAGCAGCGTAGGCGGGGGAGAGACAGATACGCAGTATTTT
>many|TRBJ2-3|TRBV9|.
CASSVVGSTTDTQYF
TGTGCCAGCAGCGTAGTAGGGTCCACTACAGATACGCAGTATTTT
>many|TRBJ2-2|TRBV9|.
CASSVARYTGELFF
TGTGCCAGCAGCGTAGCTCGGTACACCGGGGAGCTGTTTTTT
>.|TRBJ1-1|TRBV9|.
CASSVLGVGGGTEAFF
TGTGCCAGCAGCGTACTGGGGGTTGGAGGGGGCACTGAAGCTTTCTTT
>many|TRBJ2-1|TRBV9|.
CASSAGGGGPSYNEQFF
TGTGCCAGCAGCGCTGGGGGAGGGGGGCCCTCCTACAATGAGCAGTTCTTC
>many|TRBJ2-5|TRBV9|.
CASSVRPGETQYF
TGTGCCAGCAGCGTACGCCCGGGGGAGACCCAGTACTTC
>many|TRBJ2-3|TRBV9|.
CASSVEGGWSDTQYF
TGTGCCAGCAGCGTAGAGGGTGGCTGGTCAGATACGCAGTATTTT
>many|TRBJ2-3|TRBV9|TRBD2
CASSARTSGSSDTQYF
TGTGCCAGCAGCGCTCGGACTAGCGGGAGTTCGGATACGCAGTATTTT
>many|TRBJ1-2|TRBV9|.
CASSVPSRYGYTF
TGTGCCAGCAGCGTACCTTCGAGGTATGGCTACACCTTC
>many|TRBJ2-5|TRBV9|TRBD2
CASSVDPSGGAKETQYF
TGTGCCAGCAGCGTAGACCCTAGCGGGGGGGCAAAAGAGACCCAGTACTTC
>many|TRBJ1-1|TRBV9|TRBD1
CASGQGLVNTEAFF
TGTGCCAGCGGACAGGGATTGGTGAACACTGAAGCTTTCTTT
>few|TRBJ2-5|TRBV9|TRBD2
CASSVGVGGGGQETQYF
TGTGCCAGCAGCGTAGGAGTGGGCGGGGGGGGACAAGAGACCCAGTACTTC
>many|TRBJ2-2|TRBV9|.
CASSVSPQLTGELFF
TGTGCCAGCAGCGTATCCCCACAGCTCACCGGGGAGCTGTTTTTT
>many|TRBJ2-5|TRBV9|.
CASSPGTLQETQYF
TGTGCCAGCAGCCCGGGGACATTGCAAGAGACCCAGTACTTC
>many|TRBJ2-1|TRBV9|.
CASSVGGGGPYNEQFF
TGTGCCAGCAGCGTAGGGGGCGGCGGGCCCTACAATGAGCAGTTCTTC
>.|TRBJ1-6|TRBV9|.
CASSVAPGRSLNSPLHF
TGTGCCAGCAGCGTAGCTCCAGGACGAAGTCTTAATTCACCCCTCCACTTT
>many|TRBJ2-2|TRBV9|.
CASSPHSPAANTGELFF
TGTGCCAGCAGCCCCCATAGTCCAGCGGCGAACACCGGGGAGCTGTTTTTT
>many|TRBJ2-1|TRBV9|TRBD2
CASSVGASGGSKQFF
TGTGCCAGCAGCGTAGGGGCTAGCGGGGGGTCAAAGCAGTTCTTC
>many|TRBJ2-1|TRBV9|TRBD2
CASSPLTGRAGNEQFF
TGTGCCAGCAGCCCTCTCACCGGGAGGGCCGGCAATGAGCAGTTCTTC
>many|TRBJ2-5|TRBV9|TRBD2
CASSVVPGLAEETQYF
TGTGCCAGCAGCGTAGTCCCCGGACTAGCGGAAGAGACCCAGTACTTC